This T cell receptor (beta chain) is drawn from a study of shared clonotypes between healthy human individuals. It was across several immunoSEQ plates that each subset's genomic DNA was evenly split. The repertoire was sequenced with immunoSEQ multiplex PCR; TCRdb's copy has only in-frame clones and lacks some. The sample contains about 460,000 clones, approximately 71% of which appear only once. Trimming took off 8 bases at V and 2 bases at J, with 17 bases between the two ends. CDR3 size: 15 residues. The germline V gene has CDR1 MNHNY and CDR2 SVGAGI (reference sequence). Sequenced: PBMCs. The sequence was collected from a woman between 35 and 50 years old in good health. Some clones in this sample may be carry-over from other donors' samples. The chain joins TRBV6-6 to TRBJ2-3, with D possibly being TRBD2 (6 bases). CDR3 region: CASGDAAGITDTQYF. CDR3 nucleotides: TGTGCCAGCGGAGATGCAGCGGGTATCACAGATACGCAGTATTTT.